A single sample is the source of the 25 T cell receptor beta chains below, sequenced in a study of OX40 agonist ivuxolimab in advanced cancers. The data were produced by immunoSEQ multiplex PCR, yet TCRdb's version contains in-frame clones alone and is incomplete. This sample has 60,000 to 75,000 clones; 75% to 85% occur once, and the top ten carry over 1.1%. The sequencing used CD4+ or CD8+ T cells sorted from blood, collected in a trial of the OX40 agonist ivuxolimab. The receptors shown here come from an adult with an advanced solid tumor such as melanoma, head and neck, liver or kidney cancer.

The chain links TRBV6-5 to TRBJ1-1; D gene ambiguous. V shed 3 bases and J shed 1 base, with 15 bases lying between them. CDR1 and CDR2 from the germline V gene are MNHEY and SVGAGI. The CDR3 loop spans 16 amino acids. CDR3 nucleotide sequence: TGTGCCAGCAGTTATGAGTACGGGAGAGGGAACACTGAAGCTTTCTTT. This sequence encodes CASSYEYGRGNTEAFF.

The V and J genes are TRBV27 and TRBJ2-2; TRBD2 matches at 7 bases. Germline CDR1 reads MNHEY; CDR2 reads SMNVEV (reference sequence). The length of the CDR3 is 14 residues. Trimming at V came to 5 bases and at J to 1 base, leaving 1 base not matched to a gene. The CDR3 protein is CASSGGENTGELFF. The DNA for the CDR3 is TGTGCCAGCAGTGGGGGGGAGAACACCGGGGAGCTGTTTTTT.

This clone appeared once. This sequence joins TRBV28 and TRBJ2-5, with 7 positions matching TRBD2. The CDR3 length is 13 residues. J lost 3 bases, V lost 8 bases, and 6 bases had no gene match. Germline lookup yields CDR1 MDHEN and CDR2 SYDVKM. The CDR3 coding sequence is TGTGCCAGCGGGGGGGAAGGGGAAGAGACCCAGTACTTC. This gives the protein CASGGEGEETQYF.

The chain couples TRBV5-1 to TRBJ1-2; 8 nucleotides match TRBD1. The germline gives CDR1 SGHRS, CDR2 YFSETQ. The CDR3 covers 17 residues. V was pared by 5 bases and J by 0 bases, with 12 bases of the junction left unmatched. The CDR3 DNA reads TGCGCCAGCAGGGGGGGAGGCAGGGGGCCTCCTAACTATGGCTACACCTTC. This codes for CASRGGGRGPPNYGYTF.

The chain employs TRBV15 and TRBJ2-2; D may be TRBD1 or TRBD2 (5 bases each). V was clipped by 3 bases and J by 7 bases, with 27 bases between them. This CDR3 region has 19 residues. Germline lookup yields CDR1 LNHNV and CDR2 YYDKDF (reference sequence). The CDR3 region is CATSSALPRGRSRVGELFF. Written as DNA, the CDR3 is TGTGCCACCAGCAGCGCCCTCCCAAGGGGAAGATCGCGGGTCGGGGAGCTGTTTTTT.

The genes are TRBV19 and TRBJ2-7; D gene uncertain. Deletions cut 5 bases from V and 12 bases from J, with 17 bases between. The CDR3 covers 12 residues. Germline loops: CDR1 LNHDA, CDR2 SQIVND (reference sequence). CDR3 residues: CASSPDRYLRYF. CDR3 coding DNA: TGTGCCAGTAGTCCGGACCGCTATCTGCGGTACTTC.

The J gene is TRBJ2-1, the V gene TRBV21-1. TRBV21-1 is a known pseudogene. The CDR3 spans 20 residues. The DNA of the CDR3 is TGTGCCAGCAGCAATTTGTCGGGGGCCGCTATGATGAGCTCCTACAATGAGCAGTTCTTC. As protein: CASSNLSGAAMMSSYNEQFF.

J is TRBJ1-1 and V is TRBV29-1; 7 nucleotides match TRBD1. V trimming: 7 bases; J trimming: 2 bases; junction bases outside the gene matches: 4. The CDR3 extends over 12 amino acids. Per the germline V gene, CDR1 is SQVTM and CDR2 is ANQGSEA. CDR3 in DNA: TGCAGCGCGGGACAGCACAACACTGAAGCTTTCTTT. Translating it yields CSAGQHNTEAFF. Full variable domain (remainder filled in from reference TRBV29-1 and TRBJ1-1): SAVISQKPSRDICQRGTSLTIQCQVDSQVTMMFWYRQQPGQSLTLIATANQGSEATYESGFVIDKFPISRPNLTFSTLTVSNMSPEDSSIYLCSAGQHNTEAFFGQGTRLTVV.

The chain is built from TRBV28 and TRBJ2-1; D might be TRBD2 (6 bases). Germline V CDR1 and CDR2: MDHEN, SYDVKM. CDR3 length: 10 residues. The ends were cut back, 6 bases at V and 15 bases at J, with 12 bases in the middle. CDR3 amino acids: CASRGTQGFF. CDR3 bases: TGTGCCAGCAGAGGGACTCAGGGGTTCTTC.

The chain links TRBV14 to TRBJ1-4, with 9 bases lining up with TRBD1. Trimming cost V 4 bases and J 7 bases; bases outside gene matches: 16. The CDR3 is 18 amino acids. Germline CDR1 reads SGHDN; CDR2 reads FVKESK. The CDR3 loop is CASSLGRRTGVLSEKLFF. The CDR3 nucleotides read TGTGCCAGCAGCCTGGGGCGGCGGACAGGGGTTCTGTCTGAAAAACTGTTTTTT.

This clone was picked up a small number of times. The V and J genes are TRBV14 and TRBJ1-4; 11 bases align to TRBD1. CDR1 and CDR2 (germline): SGHDN, FVKESK. This CDR3 has 15 amino acids. The junction had 1 base not matched to a gene; V was cut back by 2 bases and J by 5 bases. Here the CDR3 DNA reads TGTGCCAGCAGCCAATGGGACAGGGGGAATGAAAAACTGTTTTTT. The encoded protein is CASSQWDRGNEKLFF.

The chain joins TRBV6-1 to TRBJ1-1; D unresolved. Germline CDR1 reads MNHNS; CDR2 reads SASEGT. CDR3 length: 13 amino acids. V shed 10 bases and J shed 7 bases, with 19 bases lying between them. The CDR3 loop is CATSFGINGEAFF. The CDR3 DNA sequence: TGTGCCACGTCTTTCGGGATAAATGGTGAAGCTTTCTTT.

J is TRBJ2-1 and V is TRBV10-3, with TRBD2 matching 11 bases. CDR1 and CDR2 from the germline V gene are ENHRY and SYGVKD. The CDR3 totals 16 residues. With V trimmed by 0 bases and J by 8 bases, 6 bases remained unmatched. The CDR3 DNA reads TGTGCCATCAGTGAGTCAGTAGCGGGGGGGAGGGATGAGCAGTTCTTC. This codes for CAISESVAGGRDEQFF.

This clone occurred once. CDR3 sequence reads: CASLGSGRAYEQYF. The CDR3 bases are TGTGCCAGCCTGGGGTCCGGGCGCGCCTACGAGCAGTACTTC. The rearrangement uses TRBV28 and TRBJ2-7, with no clear D. CDR3 length: 14 amino acids. CDR1 and CDR2 from the germline V gene are MDHEN and SYDVKM. Trimming removed 8 bases at V and 2 bases at J, with 16 bases between.

The V and J genes are TRBV6-1 and TRBJ1-2; D call uncertain. With 2 bases removed from V and 3 bases from J, the gap between germline ends came to 10 bases. CDR1 is MNHNS, CDR2 SASEGT, per germline. The length of the CDR3 is 14 residues. DNA for the CDR3: TGTGCCAGCAGTGAATATTTATCGGACTATGGCTACACCTTC. This gives the protein CASSEYLSDYGYTF.

The chain joins TRBV7-7 to TRBJ1-4; 9 bases agree with TRBD1. The germline CDR1 and CDR2 sequences are SSHAT and FNYEAQ (reference sequence). This CDR3 is 16 amino acids long. V lost 3 bases, J lost 7 bases, and 9 bases stayed unmatched. CDR3 in amino acids: CASSFLDRDRAEKLFF. Written as DNA, the CDR3 is TGTGCCAGCAGCTTCCTTGACCGGGACAGGGCTGAAAAACTGTTTTTT.

The chain uses TRBV7-9 and TRBJ1-5; 9 nucleotides match TRBD1. This CDR3 has 16 amino acids. Germline assignment: CDR1 SEHNR and CDR2 FQNEAQ (reference sequence). Trimming cost V 5 bases and J 6 bases; bases outside gene matches: 11. The chain's CDR3 is CASSGTGTGLSQPQHF. CDR3 in DNA: TGTGCCAGCAGCGGAACCGGGACAGGGCTAAGTCAGCCCCAGCATTTT.

This clone came up once. The chain employs TRBV14 and TRBJ2-7, with D possibly matching TRBD2 (5 bases). Germline CDR1 is SGHDN and CDR2 is FVKESK. The length of the CDR3 is 15 residues. V was pared by 4 bases and J by 3 bases, with 16 bases between. DNA for the CDR3: TGTGCCAGCAGCCCCCCAAGCGGACCGTTCTACGAGCAGTACTTC. Its translation: CASSPPSGPFYEQYF.

The chain employs TRBV5-4 and TRBJ2-2, with 7 bases lining up with TRBD1. V was pared by 4 bases and J by 3 bases, with 6 bases of the junction left unmatched. CDR3 length equals 15 residues. Germline values: CDR1 SGHNT, CDR2 YYREEE (reference sequence). CDR3 region: CASSQMDRHTGELFF. Here the CDR3 DNA reads TGTGCCAGCAGCCAGATGGACAGGCACACCGGGGAGCTGTTTTTT.

V and J are TRBV9 and TRBJ2-1; 9 bases fit TRBD1. The CDR3 extends over 15 amino acids. V shed 0 bases and J 4 bases; nucleotides not matched to a gene: 2. The germline V gene encodes CDR1 SGDLS and CDR2 YYNGEE. In nucleotides, the CDR3 is TGTGCCAGCAGCGTAGGACAGGGGGTATACAATGAGCAGTTCTTC. Translation: CASSVGQGVYNEQFF.

J is TRBJ1-1 and V is TRBV6-6; no clear D gene. Per the germline V gene, CDR1 is MNHNY and CDR2 is SVGAGI (reference sequence). The CDR3 extends over 14 amino acids. V lost 0 bases and J 5 bases, leaving 10 bases between the germline ends. This CDR3 is CASSYSGSGTEAFF. CDR3 nucleotides: TGTGCCAGCAGTTACTCAGGGTCTGGGACTGAAGCTTTCTTT.

V usage is TRBV27 and J usage is TRBJ1-1; weak D call: TRBD1 (6 bases). Germline CDR1 and CDR2: MNHEY and SMNVEV (reference sequence). This CDR3 is 15 amino acids long. The V end was cut by 5 bases, the J end by 0 bases, with 13 bases between. CDR3 residues: CASSDHRDLNTEAFF. The CDR3 bases are TGTGCCAGCAGTGACCACAGGGACCTGAACACTGAAGCTTTCTTT.

The chain employs TRBV4-1 and TRBJ1-1; 12 bases match TRBD1. Germline CDR1 is MGHRA and CDR2 is YSYEKL. The length of the CDR3 is 19 residues. Unmatched junction bases numbered 15, after V lost 6 bases and J lost 1 base. The CDR3 region is CASSQQGTGGGGQNTEAFF. DNA of the CDR3: TGCGCCAGCAGTCAACAAGGGACAGGGGGCGGGGGACAGAACACTGAAGCTTTCTTT.

This clone has just one count. The chain combines TRBV5-1 with TRBJ1-2; 7 bases are shared with TRBD1. CDR1 is SGHRS, CDR2 YFSETQ, per germline. This CDR3 has 14 amino acids. The V and J ends lost 4 bases and 6 bases, in that order; junction bases with no gene match: 9. Written as DNA, the CDR3 is TGCGCCAGCAGCATGGACAGGCTAGGAGATGGCTACACCTTC. Translated: CASSMDRLGDGYTF.

This clone was seen a single time. The gene calls are TRBV5-6 and TRBJ2-4; the D gene could be TRBD1 or TRBD2 (5 bases each). Deletions cut 0 bases from V and 0 bases from J, with 10 bases between. This CDR3 is built from 16 residues. Germline V gene data show CDR1 as SGHDT and CDR2 as YYEEEE. The CDR3, as DNA: TGTGCCAGCAGCTTGGAGGGTGGGGGAGCCAAAAACATTCAGTACTTC. This encodes CASSLEGGGAKNIQYF.